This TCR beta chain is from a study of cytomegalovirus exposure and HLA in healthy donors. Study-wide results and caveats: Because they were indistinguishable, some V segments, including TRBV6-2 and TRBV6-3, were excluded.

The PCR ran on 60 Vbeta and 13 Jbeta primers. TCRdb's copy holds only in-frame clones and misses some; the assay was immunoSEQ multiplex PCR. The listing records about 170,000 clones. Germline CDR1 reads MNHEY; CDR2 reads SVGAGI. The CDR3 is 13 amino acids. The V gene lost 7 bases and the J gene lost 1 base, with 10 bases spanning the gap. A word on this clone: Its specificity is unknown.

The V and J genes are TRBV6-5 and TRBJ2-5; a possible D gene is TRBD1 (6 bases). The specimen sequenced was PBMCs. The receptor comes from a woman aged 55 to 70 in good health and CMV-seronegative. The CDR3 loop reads CASTRQAQETQYF. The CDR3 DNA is TGTGCCAGCACCCGACAGGCCCAAGAGACCCAGTACTTC.